This T cell receptor (beta chain) is drawn from a study of blood T cell repertoires in COVID-19. Background on the study: Acute and convalescent COVID-19 specimens originated in the United States, Italy and Spain. T cells, B-cell-depleted T cells, or PBMCs supplied cDNA or gDNA.

In the study's own analysis: Nucleated cell number was recorded as an estimate derived from reference gene primer amplification. The method was immunoSEQ multiplex PCR; TCRdb's version includes in-frame clones alone and lacks a portion of them. V and J calls and clone size are copied from that table; D and trimming were computed from the DNA. This sample has around 300,000 clones, with 80% to 90% found just once. The germline V gene encodes CDR1 SGDLS and CDR2 YYNGEE. Trimming stripped 1 base from V and 2 bases from J, with 7 bases between. The CDR3 runs to 14 residues. The sample taken for sequencing was peripheral blood. The chain recombines TRBV9 with TRBJ1-3, with D uncertain. This receptor was taken from a middle-aged man with active or convalescent COVID-19. This CDR3 is CASSVTETGNTIYF. The CDR3 nucleotides are TGTGCCAGCAGCGTAACAGAAACTGGAAACACCATATATTTT. The full variable domain, with the rest looked up from reference TRBV9 and TRBJ1-3, is DSGVTQTPKHLITATGQRVTLRCSPRSGDLSVYWYQQSLDQGLQFLIQYYNGEERAKGNILERFSAQQFPDLHSELNLSSLELGDSALYFCASSVTETGNTIYFGEGSWLTVV.